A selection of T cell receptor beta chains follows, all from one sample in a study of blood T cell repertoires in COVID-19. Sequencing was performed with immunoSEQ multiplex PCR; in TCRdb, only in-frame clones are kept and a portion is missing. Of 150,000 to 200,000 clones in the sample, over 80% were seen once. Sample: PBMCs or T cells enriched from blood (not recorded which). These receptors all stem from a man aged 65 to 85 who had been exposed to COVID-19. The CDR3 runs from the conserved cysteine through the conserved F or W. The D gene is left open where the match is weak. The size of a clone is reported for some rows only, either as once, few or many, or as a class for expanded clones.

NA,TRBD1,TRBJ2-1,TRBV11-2,CASSLAPGTVYNEQFF,TGTGCCAGCAGCTTAGCTCCCGGGACAGTCTACAATGAGCAGTTCTTC
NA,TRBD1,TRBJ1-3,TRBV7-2,CASSLVRGPGNTIYF,TGTGCCAGCAGCTTAGTCAGGGGGCCTGGAAACACCATATATTTT
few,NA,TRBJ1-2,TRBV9,CASSAPSIYGYTF,TGTGCCAGCAGCGCCCCCAGTATTTATGGCTACACCTTC
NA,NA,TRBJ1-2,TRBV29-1,CSVVGDSIANYGYTF,TGCAGCGTTGTCGGCGACAGTATAGCTAACTATGGCTACACCTTC
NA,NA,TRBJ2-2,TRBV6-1,CASSETGSGELFF,TGTGCCAGCAGTGAAACAGGATCCGGGGAGCTGTTTTTT
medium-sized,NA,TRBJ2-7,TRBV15,CATSRDGDSGPYEQYF,TGTGCCACCAGCAGAGATGGGGACAGCGGGCCGTACGAGCAGTACTTC
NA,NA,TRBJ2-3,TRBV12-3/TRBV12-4,CASSLRGVDTQYF,TGTGCCAGCAGTTTAAGGGGCGTGGATACGCAGTATTTT
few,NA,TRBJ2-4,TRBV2,CASRAGTSAKNIQYF,TGTGCCAGCAGAGCCGGGACATCGGCCAAAAACATTCAGTACTTC
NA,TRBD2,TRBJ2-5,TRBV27,CASSTGTSGSETQYF,TGTGCCAGCAGTACCGGGACTAGCGGGAGTGAGACCCAGTACTTC
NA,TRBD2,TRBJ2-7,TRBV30,CAWKEAGGTYEQYF,TGTGCCTGGAAGGAAGCGGGGGGGACCTACGAGCAGTACTTC
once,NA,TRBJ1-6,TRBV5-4,CASSRTGPNSPLHF,TGTGCCAGCAGCCGCACTGGTCCCAATTCACCCCTCCACTTT
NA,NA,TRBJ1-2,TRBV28,CASSPGGELWGYTF,TGTGCCAGCAGCCCCGGGGGTGAACTATGGGGCTACACCTTC
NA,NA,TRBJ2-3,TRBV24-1,CATSDRGRGTQYF,TGTGCCACCAGTGACAGGGGACGAGGTACGCAGTATTTT
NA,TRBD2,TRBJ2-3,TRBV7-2,CASSLGTSGIPTDTQYF,TGTGCCAGCAGCTTAGGGACTAGCGGGATCCCCACAGATACGCAGTATTTT
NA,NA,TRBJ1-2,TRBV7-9,CASSLIPGDHYGYTF,TGTGCCAGCAGCTTAATACCGGGGGATCACTATGGCTACACCTTC
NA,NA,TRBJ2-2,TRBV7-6,CASSSSNTGELFF,TGTGCCAGCAGCTCATCGAACACCGGGGAGCTGTTTTTT
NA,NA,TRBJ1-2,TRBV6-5,CASSSLGGGNYGYTF,TGTGCCAGCAGTTCGCTGGGGGGGGGTAACTATGGCTACACCTTC
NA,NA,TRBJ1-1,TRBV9,CASSFRLHTEAFF,TGTGCCAGCAGCTTCCGACTGCACACTGAAGCTTTCTTT
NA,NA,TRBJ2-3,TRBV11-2,CASSLDAGKDTQYF,TGTGCCAGCAGCTTAGATGCGGGCAAGGATACGCAGTATTTT
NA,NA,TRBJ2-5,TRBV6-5,CASRGWGVLTAQYF,TGTGCCAGCAGGGGCTGGGGGGTTCTAACGGCACAGTACTTC
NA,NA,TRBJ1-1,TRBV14,CASSRLQGEAFF,TGTGCCAGCAGCCGTTTGCAGGGTGAAGCTTTCTTT
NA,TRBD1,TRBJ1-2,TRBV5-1,CASSLATGGEGYTF,TGCGCCAGCTCACTAGCGACAGGGGGCGAGGGCTACACCTTC
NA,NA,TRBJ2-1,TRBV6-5,CATRGGALNEQFF,TGTGCCACCCGTGGTGGGGCCCTCAATGAGCAGTTCTTC
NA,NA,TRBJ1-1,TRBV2,CASSEGGGKNTEAFF,TGTGCCAGCAGTGAAGGGGGGGGGAAGAACACTGAAGCTTTCTTT
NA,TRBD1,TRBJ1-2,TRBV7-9,CASSSTGLKNYGYTF,TGTGCCAGCAGCTCGACAGGGTTAAAGAACTATGGCTACACCTTC
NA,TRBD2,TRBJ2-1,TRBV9,CASSVELSGSVSYNEQFF,TGTGCCAGCAGCGTCGAGTTGAGCGGGAGTGTATCCTACAATGAGCAGTTCTTC
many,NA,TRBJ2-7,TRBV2,CASSEPFSYEQYF,TGTGCCAGCAGTGAACCGTTCTCCTACGAGCAGTACTTC
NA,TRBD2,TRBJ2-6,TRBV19,CASSRRLAGESPGANVLTF,TGTGCCAGTAGTAGGAGACTAGCGGGAGAATCCCCTGGGGCCAACGTCCTGACTTTC
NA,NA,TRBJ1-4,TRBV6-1,CASSELSRGGGWNEKLFF,TGTGCCAGCAGTGAACTTAGTAGGGGGGGTGGCTGGAATGAAAAACTGTTTTTT
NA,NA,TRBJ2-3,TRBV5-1,CASSLSTRLTDTQYF,TGCGCCAGCAGCTTGTCGACTCGTCTCACAGATACGCAGTATTTT
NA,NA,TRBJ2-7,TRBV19,CASRTETNLQTGQYF,TGTGCCAGCCGGACAGAGACTAACCTCCAGACGGGGCAGTACTTC
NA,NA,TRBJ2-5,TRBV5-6,CASSPRGPGETQYF,TGTGCCAGCAGCCCCAGGGGACCTGGGGAGACCCAGTACTTC
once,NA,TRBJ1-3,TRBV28,CASTTGGGNTIYF,TGTGCCAGCACTACGGGGGGAGGAAACACCATATATTTT
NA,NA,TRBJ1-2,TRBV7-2,CASSFVSPGAGGYTF,TGTGCCAGCAGCTTCGTCTCCCCAGGGGCCGGTGGCTACACCTTC
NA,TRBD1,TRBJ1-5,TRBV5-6,CASSRAGGAQHF,TGTGCCAGCAGCCGGGCAGGGGGAGCCCAGCATTTT
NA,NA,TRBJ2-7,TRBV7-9,CASSSRSYEQYF,TGTGCCAGCAGCTCCCGGAGCTACGAGCAGTACTTC
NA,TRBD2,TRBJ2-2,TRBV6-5,CASSIASSGGGELFF,TGTGCCAGCAGTATTGCCTCGTCGGGGGGCGGGGAGCTGTTTTTT
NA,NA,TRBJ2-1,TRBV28,CASRGPRDSYNEQFF,TGTGCCAGCAGAGGGCCCCGGGACTCCTACAATGAGCAGTTCTTC
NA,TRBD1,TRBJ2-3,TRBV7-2,CASSLIGQGATDTQYF,TGTGCCAGCAGCTTAATTGGACAGGGGGCTACAGATACGCAGTATTTT
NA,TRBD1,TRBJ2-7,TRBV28,CASSPTGTETREQYF,TGTGCCAGCAGTCCAACCGGGACAGAAACCCGCGAGCAGTACTTC
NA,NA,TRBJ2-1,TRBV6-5,CASFYDRLGNEQFF,TGTGCCAGCTTTTACGACAGGTTGGGAAATGAGCAGTTCTTC
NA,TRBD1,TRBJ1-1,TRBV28,CASSEYRGRNTEAFF,TGTGCCAGCAGTGAATACAGGGGTCGGAACACTGAAGCTTTCTTT
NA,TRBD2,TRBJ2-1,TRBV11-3,CASSFSKTSGTYNEQFF,TGTGCCAGCAGCTTCAGTAAGACTAGCGGGACCTACAATGAGCAGTTCTTC
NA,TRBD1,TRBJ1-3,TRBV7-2,CASSLGRGLGNTIYF,TGTGCCAGCAGCTTAGGAAGGGGGCTAGGAAACACCATATATTTT
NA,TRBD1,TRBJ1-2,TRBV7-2,CASSHWDRVYTF,TGTGCCAGCAGCCACTGGGACAGGGTCTACACCTTC
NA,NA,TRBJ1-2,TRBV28,CASSTGRTGYTF,TGTGCCAGCAGTACCGGGAGAACGGGCTACACCTTC
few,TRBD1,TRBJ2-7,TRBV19,CASRRGGQDPLEQYF,TGTGCCAGTAGAAGAGGGGGACAGGACCCCCTCGAGCAGTACTTC
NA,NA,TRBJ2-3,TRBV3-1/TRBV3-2,CASSPQRRGGVRVRTDTQYF,TGTGCCAGCAGCCCCCAAAGAAGGGGGGGGGTTCGGGTGAGGACAGATACGCAGTATTTT
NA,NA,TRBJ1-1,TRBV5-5,CASSLSLRDTEAFF,TGTGCCAGCAGCTTGTCCCTCAGGGACACTGAAGCTTTCTTT
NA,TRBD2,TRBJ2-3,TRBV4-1,CASSQEGAGWGTDTQYF,TGCGCCAGCAGCCAAGAGGGAGCGGGATGGGGCACAGATACGCAGTATTTT
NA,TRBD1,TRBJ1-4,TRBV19,CASSVRQGNEKLFF,TGTGCCAGTAGTGTAAGACAGGGGAATGAAAAACTGTTTTTT
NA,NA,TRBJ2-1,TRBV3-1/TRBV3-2,CASSPSPSSSNEQFF,TGTGCCAGCAGCCCGAGCCCCTCTAGTTCCAATGAGCAGTTCTTC